These 22 T cell receptor beta chains were all obtained from the same sample, sequenced in a study of blood T cell repertoires in COVID-19. Clones were read by immunoSEQ multiplex PCR, and TCRdb kept only the in-frame ones, dropping some. The repertoire consists of 350,000 to 450,000 clones, with about 85% occurring once and the leading ten covering approximately 3.6%. Sample: peripheral blood. The origin of the receptors is a woman aged 18-29 years with acute or convalescent COVID-19.

This rearrangement joins TRBV28 to TRBJ2-1, with unresolved D. CDR1 is MDHEN, CDR2 SYDVKM, per germline. This CDR3 is 11 amino acids long. Trimming removed 5 bases from V and 9 bases from J, with 8 bases in between. This chain's CDR3 is CASSLTGEQFF. The DNA of the CDR3 is TGTGCCAGCAGTCTAACCGGTGAGCAGTTCTTC.

V gene TRBV11-2 combines with J gene TRBJ1-5, with 11 bases lining up with TRBD1. J lost 6 bases, V lost 5 bases, and 3 bases had no gene match. The CDR3 extends over 14 amino acids. CDR1 SGHAT and CDR2 FQNNGV come from the germline V gene. The CDR3 sequence is CASSGDRGAQPQHF. The CDR3 DNA reads TGTGCCAGCAGCGGGGACAGGGGGGCTCAGCCCCAGCATTTT. Together with reference TRBV11-2 and TRBJ1-5, the CDR3 gives the full variable domain: EAGVAQSPRYKIIEKRQSVAFWCNPISGHATLYWYQQILGQGPKLLIQFQNNGVVDDSQLPKDRFSAERLKGVDSTLKIQPAKLEDSAVYLCASSGDRGAQPQHFGDGTRLSIL.

This sequence joins TRBV4-2 and TRBJ1-1; D call uncertain. This CDR3 has 15 amino acids. Trimming shortened V by 0 bases and J by 2 bases, and 10 bases separated the two germline ends. CDR1 LGHNA and CDR2 YNFKEQ come from the germline V gene. CDR3 DNA sequence: TGTGCCAGCAGCCAAGAGTCGGCGACAAACACTGAAGCTTTCTTT. It translates to CASSQESATNTEAFF.

V gene TRBV27 combines with J gene TRBJ2-7, with unresolved D. Germline V CDR1 and CDR2: MNHEY, SMNVEV (reference sequence). With 5 bases removed from V and 0 bases from J, the gap between germline ends came to 5 bases. This CDR3 has 12 amino acids. CDR3 region: CASSPSSYEQYF. The DNA for the CDR3 is TGTGCCAGCAGTCCGAGCTCCTACGAGCAGTACTTC.

This rearrangement joins TRBV9 to TRBJ2-3; D not resolved. The CDR3 extends over 16 amino acids. Germline CDR1 is SGDLS and CDR2 is YYNGEE. With 0 bases removed from V and 2 bases from J, the gap between germline ends came to 13 bases. CDR3 nucleotide sequence: TGTGCCAGCAGCGTAGACCTGACACTGAACACAGATACGCAGTATTTT. Translation: CASSVDLTLNTDTQYF.

This rearrangement joins TRBV6-1 to TRBJ1-5, with no clear D. Trimming removed 1 base at V and 9 bases at J, with 13 bases between. Germline V gene data show CDR1 as MNHNS and CDR2 as SASEGT. The CDR3 has 14 amino acids. CDR3: CASSEGDGYRPQHF. The CDR3 DNA follows: TGTGCCAGCAGTGAAGGCGACGGGTATCGGCCCCAGCATTTT.

The chain uses TRBV12-5 and TRBJ1-1; 7 bases map to TRBD1. The length of the CDR3 is 14 residues. Germline assignment: CDR1 LGHNT and CDR2 FRNRAP. Trimming cost V 3 bases and J 2 bases; bases outside gene matches: 3. The CDR3 loop reads CASGFGQVNTEAFF. The CDR3 DNA is TGTGCTAGTGGTTTCGGACAGGTTAACACTGAAGCTTTCTTT. The variable domain in full, with the rest retrieved from reference TRBV12-5 and TRBJ1-1, is DARVTQTPRHKVTEMGQEVTMRCQPILGHNTVFWYRQTMMQGLELLAYFRNRAPLDDSGMPKDRFSAEMPDATLATLKIQPSEPRDSAVYFCASGFGQVNTEAFFGQGTRLTVV.

The chain joins TRBV7-3 to TRBJ2-1; 7 nucleotides line up with TRBD2. Trimming cost V 2 bases and J 8 bases; bases outside gene matches: 3. The CDR3 runs 13 residues. Germline loops: CDR1 SGHTA, CDR2 FQGTGA. The CDR3 loop is CASSLRTRDEQFF. DNA for the CDR3: TGTGCCAGCAGCTTACGGACTAGGGATGAGCAGTTCTTC.

This chain connects TRBV19 to TRBJ2-1; D is ambiguous. V shed 4 bases and J shed 0 bases, with 10 bases lying between them. Germline CDR1 and CDR2: LNHDA and SQIVND (reference sequence). CDR3 length equals 15 residues. CDR3 sequence reads: CASSTSDSSYNEQFF. Written as DNA, the CDR3 is TGTGCCAGTAGTACATCCGATAGCTCCTACAATGAGCAGTTCTTC.

This clone has only one observation. V and J are TRBV21-1 and TRBJ1-4; TRBD1 is the table's D call, not checked against the DNA. TRBV21-1 is listed as a pseudogene. The CDR3 extends over 12 amino acids. The CDR3 region has the DNA TGTGCCAGCAGCAAACAGGGTGAAAAACTGTTTTTT. This sequence encodes CASSKQGEKLFF.

The chain employs TRBV7-8 and TRBJ2-3; 8 positions agree with TRBD2. CDR3 length: 15 amino acids. Trimming cost V 5 bases and J 5 bases; bases outside gene matches: 9. Germline V lookup: CDR1 SGHVS, CDR2 FQNEAQ. The CDR3 DNA reads as TGTGCCAGCAGCCCCACGGGAGGGCCGGTAGATACGCAGTATTTT. This encodes CASSPTGGPVDTQYF.

This chain links TRBV6-5 with TRBJ1-2, with 9 bases identical to TRBD1. CDR1 is MNHEY and CDR2 is SVGAGI in the germline V gene. The J segment lost 8 bases and the V segment lost 6 bases, leaving 13 bases of the junction unmatched. The CDR3 runs to 15 residues. CDR3 amino acids: CASRVRTGGAWGYTF. The CDR3 region has the DNA TGTGCCAGCAGGGTTCGTACAGGGGGCGCTTGGGGCTACACCTTC.

V usage is TRBV9 and J usage is TRBJ2-1; 8 nucleotides line up with TRBD1. Losses at the gene ends were 6 bases for V and 5 bases for J; bases not matched to a gene: 7. The CDR3 sequence is 14 residues long. CDR1 and CDR2 (germline): SGDLS, YYNGEE. This CDR3 is CASTQGAVNNEQFF. The CDR3 region has the DNA TGTGCCAGCACCCAGGGGGCGGTAAACAATGAGCAGTTCTTC.

The chain couples TRBV10-3 to TRBJ2-7; TRBD1 agrees at 9 bases. The CDR3 is 14 amino acids. After removal of 7 bases from V and 4 bases from J, the junction contained 8 bases not matched to a gene. The germline CDR1 and CDR2 sequences are ENHRY and SYGVKD. The CDR3 protein is CAITPDRGGYEQYF. Written as DNA, the CDR3 is TGTGCCATCACTCCGGACAGGGGTGGGTACGAGCAGTACTTC.

The chain couples TRBV10-3 to TRBJ1-2; 10 bases fit TRBD1. The CDR3 sequence is 14 residues long. J lost 6 bases, V lost 1 base, and 2 bases had no gene match. Germline V gene sequence: CDR1 ENHRY, CDR2 SYGVKD. CDR3 sequence reads: CAISEWDRGNGYTF. For the CDR3, the DNA is TGTGCCATCAGTGAGTGGGACAGGGGTAATGGCTACACCTTC.

The rearrangement joins TRBV11-2 to TRBJ2-2; TRBD2 matches 12 bases. Germline CDR1 SGHAT, CDR2 FQNNGV. Losses at the gene ends were 7 bases for V and 5 bases for J; bases not matched to a gene: 8. This CDR3 is built from 16 residues. The CDR3 reads CASTLAGGPRTGELFF. In DNA, the CDR3 is TGTGCCAGCACCCTAGCGGGAGGGCCTCGAACCGGGGAGCTGTTTTTT.

This chain uses TRBV5-1 with TRBJ2-7, with 9 bases matching TRBD2. CDR1 is SGHRS, CDR2 YFSETQ, per germline. The CDR3 is 15 amino acids. With V trimmed by 4 bases and J by 7 bases, 12 bases remained unmatched. For the CDR3, the DNA is TGCGCCAGCAGCCCGACTAGCGGATTCCCCCGTGAGCAGTACTTC. It encodes CASSPTSGFPREQYF. The full variable domain, with the rest looked up from reference TRBV5-1 and TRBJ2-7, is KAGVTQTPRYLIKTRGQQVTLSCSPISGHRSVSWYQQTPGQGLQFLFEYFSETQRNKGNFPGRFSGRQFSNSRSEMNVSTLELGDSALYLCASSPTSGFPREQYFGPGTRLTVT.

The V call is TRBV4-1, the J call TRBJ2-5; the match to TRBD2 covers 9 bases. The CDR3 extends over 17 amino acids. CDR1 and CDR2 from the germline V gene are MGHRA and YSYEKL. V lost 2 bases, J lost 1 base, and 8 bases stayed unmatched. CDR3 bases: TGCGCCAGCAGCCAAAGATCTTGGCGGGGGGGCCAAGAGACCCAGTACTTC. It is translated as CASSQRSWRGGQETQYF.

The chain is built from TRBV6-5 and TRBJ1-5; D might be TRBD1 (5 bases). V was trimmed by 8 bases and J by 4 bases, leaving 15 bases between them. This CDR3 has 14 residues. In germline, CDR1 is MNHEY, CDR2 SVGAGI. The CDR3 nucleotides read TGTGCCAGCTGGGGGGGGATTTGGAATCAGCCCCAGCATTTT. This encodes CASWGGIWNQPQHF.

This chain connects TRBV7-9 to TRBJ2-6; 7 bases line up with TRBD1. CDR3 size: 18 residues. The junction had 11 bases not matched to a gene; V was cut back by 5 bases and J by 1 base. Germline CDR1 and CDR2: SEHNR and FQNEAQ (reference sequence). The CDR3 sequence: CASSPETGRASGANVLTF. The CDR3 DNA sequence: TGTGCCAGCAGCCCCGAGACAGGGCGGGCGTCTGGGGCCAACGTCCTGACTTTC.

Only one count was recorded for this clone. The rearrangement joins TRBV19 to TRBJ1-2; 9 nucleotides align to TRBD1. CDR3 size: 15 residues. The germline gives CDR1 LNHDA, CDR2 SQIVND (reference sequence). The V and J ends lost 1 base and 8 bases, in that order; junction bases with no gene match: 8. The CDR3, as DNA: TGTGCCAGTAGTATAGCGGGACAGGGCAAGAGCGGCTACACCTTC. Translating it yields CASSIAGQGKSGYTF.

The CDR3 sequence is CASSQDARVNQPQHF. CDR3 DNA: TGCGCCAGCAGCCAAGATGCCCGGGTGAATCAGCCCCAGCATTTT. The chain is built from TRBV4-1 and TRBJ1-5, with no clear D. With 0 bases removed from V and 4 bases from J, the gap between germline ends came to 10 bases. Germline lookup yields CDR1 MGHRA and CDR2 YSYEKL. CDR3 length: 15 amino acids.